This TCR beta chain was identified in a study of graft-versus-host responses after intestinal transplantation. Turning to the study itself: Once they had received anti-thymocyte globulin induction, all recipients took tacrolimus and steroids for approximately three years. Regarding the study as a whole: Early after transplant, HvG clones declined as circulating GvH clones peaked. Elevated graft-versus-host to host-versus-graft clonal ratios in allografts were recorded for patients with graft-donor T cell macrochimerism. GvH clones were found in recipient marrow; some appeared first in ileum or blood.

Data came from immunoSEQ multiplex PCR; TCRdb stores just in-frame clones and leaves some out. The repertoire holds under 130,000 clones, roughly 93% seen once, with 1% to 1.5% in the top ten. Trimming took 6 bases from V and 3 from J, leaving 15 bases between them. Germline assignment: CDR1 MNHEY and CDR2 SMNVEV (reference sequence). The CDR3 spans 14 residues. Turning to this clone: Its matching antigen is unknown.

V gene TRBV27 combines with J gene TRBJ2-7, with D unresolved. This receptor was taken from a human donor who received an intestinal transplant. The sequences come from unstimulated CD8+ T cells sorted from spleen or lymph node cells, collected before intestinal transplant. The CDR3 bases are TGTGCCAGCAGCTCCTCCGGCGCGATCTACGAGCAGTACTTC. This sequence encodes CASSSSGAIYEQYF.